This TCR beta chain originates from a study of lung T cells in sarcoidosis with Löfgren's syndrome. On the study more broadly: Bronchoalveolar lavage fluid in sarcoidosis accumulates CD4+ T cells. General study findings and limits: Shared TRAV12-1 and TRBV2 CDR3 motifs across Löfgren's syndrome patients reportedly suggested public CD4+ TCRs. Versus controls, Löfgren's syndrome patients reportedly showed TRAV12-1 and TRBV2 as most expanded.

The CDR3 is 16 residues long. Germline trimming cut 6 bases from V and 4 bases from J; bases unmatched to any gene: 9. TCRdb ran MiXCR on the reads and lists one entry per CDR3 protein. The data show about 20,000 distinct CDR3 sequences, roughly 22% seen once. A note on this clonotype: No antigen is known for it.

The sequencing sample was made of CD4+ T cells from PBMCs. The sequence came from a human donor with sarcoidosis (Löfgren's syndrome or another form), or a control subject (not recorded which). V usage is TRBV12-3 or TRBV12-4 and J usage is TRBJ2-6; 7 bases match TRBD1. The CDR3 region has the DNA TGTGCCAGCAGACGAAACAGGGGCTCCGGGGCCAACGTCCTGACTTTC. This gives the protein CASRRNRGSGANVLTF.